A selection of T cell receptor beta chains follows, all from one sample in a study of T cell responses to AZD1222 COVID-19 vaccine. Using immunoSEQ multiplex PCR, the repertoire was profiled, and TCRdb retains in-frame clones only, with some absent. The sample gives about 110,000 clones, about 86% of which show up once; about 3.5% is in the top ten. Material: peripheral blood, obtained on day 0 of AZD1222 vaccination. These receptors came from an adult in good health. Both conserved end residues are part of each CDR3. D genes are given only for firm matches. Only part of the rows carry a size: once, few, many, or a class if the clone is expanded.

D gene: -
V gene: TRBV11-1
J gene: TRBJ1-5
clone size: -
CDR3 DNA: TGTGCCAGCAGCTTAAATGGTCGGGATCAGCCCCAGCATTTT
CDR3 protein: CASSLNGRDQPQHF

D gene: TRBD2
V gene: TRBV28
J gene: TRBJ2-7
clone size: -
CDR3 DNA: TGTGCCAGCTTAGCGGGGGGGCTGGGCGAGCAGTACTTC
CDR3 protein: CASLAGGLGEQYF

D gene: TRBD1
V gene: TRBV10-3
J gene: TRBJ1-1
clone size: -
CDR3 DNA: TGTGCCATCACCCGGGGACAGGGGGCGACTGAAGCTTTCTTT
CDR3 protein: CAITRGQGATEAFF

D gene: -
V gene: TRBV19
J gene: TRBJ1-5
clone size: -
CDR3 DNA: TGTGCCAGTAGGATTGGGGCACAAGTTGGTGGTGGCAATCAGCCCCAGCATTTT
CDR3 protein: CASRIGAQVGGGNQPQHF

D gene: -
V gene: TRBV5-1
J gene: TRBJ1-1
clone size: -
CDR3 DNA: TGCGCCAGCAGCTTGGGTGGGGCAGGGTACACTGAAGCTTTCTTT
CDR3 protein: CASSLGGAGYTEAFF

D gene: TRBD1
V gene: TRBV28
J gene: TRBJ2-7
clone size: once
CDR3 DNA: TGTGCCAGCCGGACAGGGGGGTCTCGTGAGCAGTACTTC
CDR3 protein: CASRTGGSREQYF

D gene: TRBD1
V gene: TRBV4-2
J gene: TRBJ1-2
clone size: -
CDR3 DNA: TGTGCCAGCAGCCCGTTCGTCGGGACAGGGAATTTCAACTATGGCTACACCTTC
CDR3 protein: CASSPFVGTGNFNYGYTF

D gene: -
V gene: TRBV2
J gene: TRBJ2-3
clone size: -
CDR3 DNA: TGTGCCAGCAGTGAAGTGGCAGTTGATACGCAGTATTTT
CDR3 protein: CASSEVAVDTQYF

D gene: TRBD2
V gene: TRBV28
J gene: TRBJ2-4
clone size: -
CDR3 DNA: TGTGCCAGCAGTCTACTAGCGGGGGGGCGTTTCAAAAACATTCAGTACTTC
CDR3 protein: CASSLLAGGRFKNIQYF

D gene: -
V gene: TRBV2
J gene: TRBJ2-5
clone size: -
CDR3 DNA: TGTGCCAGCAGCGACAAACAGGGAGGACAGACCCAGTACTTC
CDR3 protein: CASSDKQGGQTQYF

D gene: -
V gene: TRBV18
J gene: TRBJ1-1
clone size: -
CDR3 DNA: TGTGCCAGCTCAGCCGAACAGGGCGCAAACACTGAAGCTTTCTTT
CDR3 protein: CASSAEQGANTEAFF

D gene: TRBD2
V gene: TRBV24-1
J gene: TRBJ2-1
clone size: -
CDR3 DNA: TGTGCCACCAGTGATCCCGGACTAGCGGCCAACAATGAGCAGTTCTTC
CDR3 protein: CATSDPGLAANNEQFF

D gene: -
V gene: TRBV2
J gene: TRBJ2-1
clone size: -
CDR3 DNA: TGTGCCAGCAGGAGGGACCGACTCAATGAGCAGTTCTTC
CDR3 protein: CASRRDRLNEQFF

D gene: TRBD1
V gene: TRBV7-2
J gene: TRBJ1-4
clone size: -
CDR3 DNA: TGTGCCAGCAGCTGGGACAGGGGGCATGAAAAACTGTTTTTT
CDR3 protein: CASSWDRGHEKLFF

D gene: TRBD1
V gene: TRBV12-3/TRBV12-4
J gene: TRBJ1-2
clone size: -
CDR3 DNA: TGTGCCAGCAGTCGACAGGGGGCGCAGGGCTACACCTTC
CDR3 protein: CASSRQGAQGYTF

D gene: TRBD1
V gene: TRBV10-3
J gene: TRBJ1-1
clone size: -
CDR3 DNA: TGTGCCACCGGACAGGGATCGGAAGCTTTCTTT
CDR3 protein: CATGQGSEAFF

D gene: TRBD2
V gene: TRBV10-3
J gene: TRBJ2-2
clone size: -
CDR3 DNA: TGTGCCATCAGTGAGCCCCCGGGGGGGACCGGGGAGCTGTTTTTT
CDR3 protein: CAISEPPGGTGELFF

D gene: -
V gene: TRBV5-1
J gene: TRBJ2-7
clone size: -
CDR3 DNA: TGCGCCAGCAGCGCTTCCGGGACGGTACCCTACGAGCAGTACTTC
CDR3 protein: CASSASGTVPYEQYF

D gene: -
V gene: TRBV4-1
J gene: TRBJ2-7
clone size: -
CDR3 DNA: TGCGCCAGCAGCCAGCCGGCCAGGGGTTCCTACGAGCAGTACTTC
CDR3 protein: CASSQPARGSYEQYF

D gene: -
V gene: TRBV28
J gene: TRBJ1-2
clone size: -
CDR3 DNA: TGTGCCAGCGGTGCGCCTAACTATGGCTACACCTTC
CDR3 protein: CASGAPNYGYTF

D gene: TRBD1
V gene: TRBV28
J gene: TRBJ1-5
clone size: -
CDR3 DNA: TGTGCCAGCAGCAAGATGGGACAGGGCAATCAGCCCCAGCATTTT
CDR3 protein: CASSKMGQGNQPQHF

D gene: -
V gene: TRBV6-5
J gene: TRBJ1-5
clone size: -
CDR3 DNA: TGTGCCAGCAGTTACTCGAGCGGGTGGCTTGATCAGCCCCAGCATTTT
CDR3 protein: CASSYSSGWLDQPQHF

D gene: -
V gene: TRBV29-1
J gene: TRBJ1-2
clone size: few
CDR3 DNA: TGCAGCGTTGAAGTATGGAGGTCCAACTATGGCTACACCTTC
CDR3 protein: CSVEVWRSNYGYTF

D gene: -
V gene: TRBV5-8
J gene: TRBJ1-5
clone size: -
CDR3 DNA: TGTGCCAGCAGCTTGAGGGGATATAGCAATCAGCCCCAGCATTTT
CDR3 protein: CASSLRGYSNQPQHF

D gene: TRBD1
V gene: TRBV11-2
J gene: TRBJ1-4
clone size: -
CDR3 DNA: TGTGCCAGCAGCCCTGGGACAGGGCTGACTAATGAAAAACTGTTTTTT
CDR3 protein: CASSPGTGLTNEKLFF

D gene: TRBD1
V gene: TRBV20-1
J gene: TRBJ1-5
clone size: -
CDR3 DNA: TGCAGTGCTAGTTGGCAGGGGGCGACGAATCAGCCCCAGCATTTT
CDR3 protein: CSASWQGATNQPQHF

D gene: -
V gene: TRBV2
J gene: TRBJ2-1
clone size: -
CDR3 DNA: TGTGCCAGCAGCCCTAGACGGTCCTACAATGAGCAGTTCTTC
CDR3 protein: CASSPRRSYNEQFF

D gene: -
V gene: TRBV7-2
J gene: TRBJ1-1
clone size: -
CDR3 DNA: TGTGCCAGCAGCTGGGGTCGTGTGGGGGGCGCTGAAGCTTTCTTT
CDR3 protein: CASSWGRVGGAEAFF

D gene: -
V gene: TRBV28
J gene: TRBJ1-5
clone size: -
CDR3 DNA: TGTGCCAGCACCCCCCGGGATCAGCCCCAGCATTTT
CDR3 protein: CASTPRDQPQHF

D gene: -
V gene: TRBV30
J gene: TRBJ2-1
clone size: -
CDR3 DNA: TGTGCCTGGACAGGCAGTCAGGATGAGCAGTTCTTC
CDR3 protein: CAWTGSQDEQFF

D gene: -
V gene: TRBV10-3
J gene: TRBJ2-2
clone size: -
CDR3 DNA: TGTGCCATCAGTGAGTCCGGGGGCAACACCGGGGAGCTGTTTTTT
CDR3 protein: CAISESGGNTGELFF

D gene: TRBD1
V gene: TRBV6-1
J gene: TRBJ1-1
clone size: -
CDR3 DNA: TGTGCCAGCAGTGACACCGGGACAGGGGACACTGAAGCTTTCTTT
CDR3 protein: CASSDTGTGDTEAFF

D gene: -
V gene: TRBV6-2/TRBV6-3
J gene: TRBJ2-7
clone size: -
CDR3 DNA: TGTGCCAGCAGTTACGACAGGCGCTACGAGCAGTACTTC
CDR3 protein: CASSYDRRYEQYF

D gene: -
V gene: TRBV4-1
J gene: TRBJ1-6
clone size: -
CDR3 DNA: TGCGCCAGCAGCCAAGAGGAGGGCCCATATAATTCACCCCTCCACTTT
CDR3 protein: CASSQEEGPYNSPLHF

D gene: -
V gene: TRBV5-6
J gene: TRBJ2-7
clone size: -
CDR3 DNA: TGTGCCAGCAGCTTAGGCGGGACGGCGGCCTCCTACGAGCAGTACTTC
CDR3 protein: CASSLGGTAASYEQYF

D gene: -
V gene: TRBV7-9
J gene: TRBJ2-5
clone size: -
CDR3 DNA: TGTGCCAGCAGCCCCGATACCGAGACCCAGTACTTC
CDR3 protein: CASSPDTETQYF

D gene: -
V gene: TRBV6-5
J gene: TRBJ1-6
clone size: -
CDR3 DNA: TGTGCCAGCCAAAGGGGAGGGTCACCCCTCCACTTT
CDR3 protein: CASQRGGSPLHF

D gene: TRBD1
V gene: TRBV7-6
J gene: TRBJ1-1
clone size: -
CDR3 DNA: TGTGCCAGCAGCCGAACCGAGCAGGGGGCGTCTGAAGCTTTCTTT
CDR3 protein: CASSRTEQGASEAFF

D gene: -
V gene: TRBV5-1
J gene: TRBJ1-2
clone size: -
CDR3 DNA: TGCGCCAGCAGCTCGGACGGTGGCTATGGCTACACCTTC
CDR3 protein: CASSSDGGYGYTF

D gene: -
V gene: TRBV2
J gene: TRBJ1-1
clone size: many
CDR3 DNA: TGTGCCAGCAGTGTCCTCACCGAAGCTTTCTTT
CDR3 protein: CASSVLTEAFF

D gene: -
V gene: TRBV21-1
J gene: TRBJ1-1
clone size: -
CDR3 DNA: TGTGCCAGCAGCTCCGGGAGGGTGAACACTGAAGCTTTCTTT
CDR3 protein: CASSSGRVNTEAFF

D gene: -
V gene: TRBV4-3
J gene: TRBJ2-1
clone size: -
CDR3 DNA: TGCGCCAGCAGCCAAGGCCTAGTAAATGAGCAGTTCTTC
CDR3 protein: CASSQGLVNEQFF

D gene: TRBD2
V gene: TRBV5-1
J gene: TRBJ2-1
clone size: -
CDR3 DNA: TGCGCCAGCAGCTTGGTAGCGGGGGACTACAATGAGCAGTTCTTC
CDR3 protein: CASSLVAGDYNEQFF

D gene: -
V gene: TRBV4-1
J gene: TRBJ1-1
clone size: -
CDR3 DNA: TGCGCCAGCAGCCAAGATTCGCCACCGAACACTGAAGCTTTCTTT
CDR3 protein: CASSQDSPPNTEAFF

D gene: TRBD2
V gene: TRBV20-1
J gene: TRBJ2-5
clone size: -
CDR3 DNA: TGCAGTGCTAGTAGAGCGGGGGGGAAAAAAGAGACCCAGTACTTC
CDR3 protein: CSASRAGGKKETQYF

D gene: TRBD2
V gene: TRBV3-1/TRBV3-2
J gene: TRBJ2-1
clone size: -
CDR3 DNA: TGTGCCAGCAGCCTTTCGCTAGCGGGGAGCTACAATGAGCAGTTCTTC
CDR3 protein: CASSLSLAGSYNEQFF

D gene: TRBD1
V gene: TRBV10-1
J gene: TRBJ2-2
clone size: -
CDR3 DNA: TGCGCCAGCGGGTGGCCGACAGGGGGCGTCTTCGAACACCGGGGAGCTGTTTTT
CDR3 protein: CASGWPTGGVFEHRGAVF

D gene: TRBD1
V gene: TRBV3-1/TRBV3-2
J gene: TRBJ2-1
clone size: -
CDR3 DNA: TGTGCCAGCAACCCAACAGGGGGCTCCTACAATGAGCAGTTCTTC
CDR3 protein: CASNPTGGSYNEQFF